The 6 T cell receptor beta chains in this list originate from one sample, sequenced in a study of T cells in Graves' hyperthyroidism and ophthalmopathy. TCR beta CDR3 region amplification was performed from RNA transcripts. When the TCR CDR3 underwent first-round RT-PCR, the HTBI primer set was used. TCRdb reanalysed the multiplex PCR reads using MiXCR and keeps one entry per CDR3 protein. The table records roughly 500,000 distinct CDR3 sequences, roughly 50% of them present only once. Specimen: peripheral blood or thyroid tissue (not recorded which). All receptors come from an adult woman with Graves' disease, either hyperthyroidism or ophthalmopathy (not recorded which).

This clonotype appeared a few times. The junction does not match germline at one end; this may be a read error. J is TRBJ2-3 and V is TRBV7-3; TRBD2 aligns across 7 bases. The CDR3 contains 15 residues. CDR1 and CDR2 (germline): SGHTA, FQGTGA. CDR3 sequence (DNA): TGTGCCAGCAGCTTAGGCGGGAGAGCCACAGATGCGCAGTATTTT. Residues: CASSLGGRATDAQYF.

This clonotype was detected many times. This sequence joins TRBV20-1 and TRBJ2-2, with TRBD2 identical over 11 bases. J gave up 10 bases and V 1 base, and 8 bases lay outside the gene matches. The CDR3 contains 15 residues. Germline V gene data show CDR1 as DFQATT and CDR2 as SNEGSKA (reference sequence). The CDR3 here is CSARVASGRFEELFF. CDR3 nucleotide sequence: TGCAGTGCTAGAGTGGCTAGCGGGAGGTTCGAGGAGCTGTTTTTT.

This clonotype was detected only a few times. The chain joins TRBV29-1 to TRBJ2-7, with TRBD1 identical over 7 bases. This CDR3 has 11 residues. Looked up from germline, CDR1 is SQVTM and CDR2 is ANQGSEA. V trimming: 7 bases; J trimming: 4 bases; junction bases outside the gene matches: 4. The CDR3 sequence: CSAGTEYEQYF. DNA of the CDR3: TGCAGCGCTGGGACAGAATACGAGCAGTACTTC.

This chain connects TRBV7-9 to TRBJ1-2; D is uncertain. Germline CDR1 SEHNR, CDR2 FQNEAQ (reference sequence). Trimming shortened V by 2 bases and J by 6 bases, and 19 bases separated the two germline ends. CDR3 length equals 16 residues. The CDR3 nucleotides are TGTGCCAGCAGCTTACAAGCTACCTACGAGCAGGATGGCTACACCTTC. Protein sequence: CASSLQATYEQDGYTF.

The chain is built from TRBV6-6 and TRBJ2-7; TRBD1 matches 8 bases. Per the germline V gene, CDR1 is MNHNY and CDR2 is SVGAGI (reference sequence). After removal of 2 bases from V and 7 bases from J, the junction contained 7 bases not matched to a gene. The CDR3 consists of 14 residues. CDR3 bases: TGTGCCAGCAGTTACGGACAGGGCTTTCGGGAGCAGTACTTC. As protein: CASSYGQGFREQYF.

With respect to this clonotype: One end of the junction fails to match germline, which may point to a read error. V usage is TRBV2 and J usage is TRBJ2-2; TRBD2 matches at 11 bases. There are 12 residues in the CDR3. CDR1 is SNHLY and CDR2 is FYNNEI in the germline V gene. CDR3 DNA sequence: TGTGCCAGCGGACTAGCGGGCAATGAGCAGTTTTTT. Amino acid sequence: CASGLAGNEQFF.